This note documents a single T cell receptor (beta chain) sequence. What it recognizes is unknown. This specimen comes from a study of T cells in Graves' hyperthyroidism and ophthalmopathy. Background on the study: Peripheral blood sampling occurred at initial diagnosis, before any treatment. The study, taken as a whole, reports: Most thyroid clonotypes with frequency above 0.001 were detected in blood.

Patients showing uncontrolled infection, other autoimmune disease, pregnancy or lactation were ineligible. TCR beta CDR3 regions were amplified from RNA. HTBI primers drove first-round RT-PCR of the TCR CDR3. One entry per CDR3 protein, called by TCRdb with MiXCR from the multiplex PCR reads. In the table there are approximately 330,000 distinct CDR3 sequences, roughly 15% of which are singletons. This receptor was obtained from a woman between 40 and 50 years old with Graves' ophthalmopathy. The sequencing sample was made of blood.

The CDR3 DNA reads TGCAGTGCTAGAGATGGGGAATTTGGCAATCAGCCCCAGCATTTT. Residues: CSARDGEFGNQPQHF. The chain is built from TRBV20-1 and TRBJ1-5; D ambiguous. Germline CDR1 and CDR2: DFQATT and SNEGSKA (reference sequence). This CDR3 spans 15 amino acids. V lost 0 bases, J lost 2 bases, and 11 bases lay in between.